This T cell receptor (beta chain) comes out of a study of cytomegalovirus exposure and HLA in healthy donors. As to this clone: What it recognizes is unknown.

The PCR ran on 60 Vbeta and 13 Jbeta primers. Repertoires were generated with immunoSEQ multiplex PCR, while TCRdb's copy carries only in-frame clones and drops some. The sample yields roughly 70,000 clones, roughly 70% seen once. This CDR3 spans 14 amino acids. The V and J ends lost 3 bases and 1 base, in that order; junction bases with no gene match: 0. From germline, CDR1 is SGHRS and CDR2 YFSETQ. The study, taken as a whole, reports: A few V segments could not be told apart, such as TRBV6-2 and TRBV6-3, and were left out. Roughly even sequencing depth across donors was the assumption behind the presence/absence analyses.

Sequences were obtained from PBMCs. This rearrangement joins TRBV5-1 to TRBJ1-4; 7 bases fit TRBD1. The origin of this receptor is a male donor in good health and CMV-seropositive. CDR3 protein: CASSYRGTNEKLFF. In DNA form, the CDR3 reads TGCGCCAGCAGCTACAGGGGAACTAATGAAAAACTGTTTTTT.